Listed below are T cell receptor beta chains from one sample, sequenced in a study of technical replicates of blood from a handful of donors. Measured with immunoSEQ multiplex PCR; TCRdb has only the in-frame clones, and not every one. The sample yields about 78,000 clones, over 90% seen once. Sequencing used T cells isolated from PBMCs. The source is a human donor in good health. The conserved cysteine and the conserved F or W are not part of the CDR3 here.

TRBV28,ASSSFTRDRASGANVLT
TRBV21-1,ASSFQEETGLRGTEAF
TRBV18,ASSLGQLGTEAF
TRBV6-1,ASSEVRESPLH
TRBV27,ASIISTDRVNEKLF
TRBV7-9,ASSPLFGSGQGADGYT
TRBV28,ASEKGGIPGNTEAF
TRBV5-4,ASSLEKGHGYT
TRBV28,ASRNPGYWGYT
TRBV4-1,ASSQVTGIYEQY
TRBV6-5,AASSGTANTGELF
TRBV2,ASRASGQYNEQF
TRBV9,ASRGLEAGELF
TRBV5-1,ASSLFWQEDTGELF
TRBV4-1,ASSQEWRSTDTQY
TRBV7-9,ASSSSDRWVSDGYT
TRBV28,ASSFVSITFNEQF
TRBV9,ASSEGDNYGYT
TRBV4-2,ASSQVGQGHGYT
TRBV5-1,ASSLGQGADGYT
TRBV6-5,ASSSFVPDTQY
TRBV7-9,ASSSSRGVSGRAKQF
TRBV6-1,ASRGTGTYNEQF
TRBV5-1,ASSLAGVAGGEQY
TRBV6-5,ASSYNGDGGSYEQY
TRBV6-1,ASRVQGDQPQH
TRBV7-8,ASTPSRGLHEQY
TRBV7-9,ASSLGTGDLVDIQY
TRBV7-9,ASTSSRPSEQY
TRBV6-1,ASSEDTRGDTGELF
TRBV11-2,ASSSLQGQSEAF
TRBV14,ASSQVGGRTEAF
TRBV10-3,AISGASEKSGYYEQY
TRBV14,ASSQEGTSFSFTSTDTQY
TRBV30,AWSRDSSYEQY
TRBV5-1,ASSPGLDGGTDTQY
TRBV27,ASSKRQTGSESQPQH
TRBV7-9,ASSQPGQGIRSAGYGYT
TRBV5-5,ASSLNGQGRGQPQH
TRBV9,ASSLRASEQF
TRBV15,ATSRDLTGGRETQY
TRBV29-1,SVDVRGQGKGGYT
TRBV11-3,ASSLAGRAGRGTAEAF
TRBV28,ASSDRGRGGELF
TRBV6-1,ASSGTGQRVPNTEAF
TRBV19,ASSLGTSYEQY
TRBV19,ASSPTGSLNTEAF
TRBV6-5,ASSYQKTATNEKLF
TRBV6-1,ASRLAGGPGYEQY